These 30 T cell receptor beta chains share one sample of origin, sequenced in a study of shared clonotypes between healthy human individuals. Sequenced by immunoSEQ multiplex PCR; TCRdb stores in-frame clones only, minus some. In the table there are 2.5 million or so clones, just over 90% of which are singletons. Sequencing used naive CD4+ T cells sorted from blood. The subset: CD45RA+ positively selected. The receptor set was obtained from a man in his late teens or twenties in good health.

This clone showed up just once. This chain uses TRBV5-1 with TRBJ2-1; TRBD1 matches at 10 bases. Trimming took 7 bases from V and 5 from J; bases not matched to a gene: 6. The germline V gene encodes CDR1 SGHRS and CDR2 YFSETQ. The CDR3 runs to 14 residues. The CDR3 loop is CASHMGQGNNEQFF. CDR3 bases: TGCGCCAGCCATATGGGACAGGGGAACAATGAGCAGTTCTTC.

J is TRBJ2-5 and V is TRBV2; D is ambiguous. V was shortened by 1 base and J by 5 bases, with 11 bases between the two germline ends. From germline, CDR1 is SNHLY and CDR2 FYNNEI. The CDR3 runs to 14 residues. The CDR3: CASSEGLLMETQYF. Written as DNA, the CDR3 is TGTGCCAGCAGTGAAGGGTTATTGATGGAGACCCAGTACTTC.

This chain uses TRBV10-3 with TRBJ2-1, with D perhaps TRBD2 (7 bases). CDR3 length: 16 amino acids. V lost 10 bases to trimming and J lost 3 bases, with 22 bases between them. The germline CDR1 and CDR2 sequences are ENHRY and SYGVKD. The CDR3 is CASRGGTPLYYNEQFF. The DNA for the CDR3 is TGTGCCAGCAGGGGAGGGACCCCCCTCTACTACAATGAGCAGTTCTTC.

V and J are TRBV29-1 and TRBJ2-3; D perhaps matches TRBD1 (5 bases). V was trimmed by 5 bases and J by 3 bases, leaving 12 bases between them. The CDR3 sequence is 13 residues long. CDR1 is SQVTM and CDR2 is ANQGSEA in the germline V gene. The CDR3 DNA is TGCAGCGTTAAAGGCAGGGTAACAGATACGCAGTATTTT. The encoded protein is CSVKGRVTDTQYF.

The rearrangement links TRBV30 to TRBJ2-7, with unresolved D. The CDR3 loop spans 13 amino acids. Per the germline V gene, CDR1 is GTSNPN and CDR2 is SVGIG (reference sequence). Trimming cost V 3 bases and J 5 bases, with 14 bases left between them. This CDR3 is CAWSANSWDEQYF. The DNA of the CDR3 is TGTGCCTGGAGCGCCAATTCGTGGGACGAGCAGTACTTC.

This clone was seen only once. The V call is TRBV30, the J call TRBJ2-7; D not certain. This CDR3 contains 16 residues. Germline V lookup: CDR1 GTSNPN, CDR2 SVGIG (reference sequence). V shed 1 base and J shed 4 bases, with 20 bases lying between them. CDR3: CAWSGADGVQFYEQYF. The CDR3 DNA reads TGTGCCTGGAGTGGTGCCGACGGAGTTCAATTTTACGAGCAGTACTTC.

About this clone itself: Other DNA sequences in this specimen translate into the identical CDR3. The chain joins TRBV10-3 to TRBJ1-5, with TRBD1 matching 8 bases. Germline trimming cut 0 bases from V and 2 bases from J; bases unmatched to any gene: 0. From germline, CDR1 is ENHRY and CDR2 SYGVKD. This CDR3 region has 15 residues. The CDR3 DNA reads TGTGCCATCAGTGAGTCGGGACAGGGCAATCAGCCCCAGCATTTT. Encoded protein: CAISESGQGNQPQHF.

V usage is TRBV5-4 and J usage is TRBJ2-1, with D unresolved. From germline, CDR1 is SGHNT and CDR2 YYREEE (reference sequence). Trimming shortened V by 0 bases and J by 7 bases, and 14 bases separated the two germline ends. The CDR3 is made up of 15 amino acids. CDR3 in DNA: TGTGCCAGCAGCTTGGTGGTCCCGAGAATTAATGAGCAGTTCTTC. It translates to CASSLVVPRINEQFF.

This chain uses TRBV6-1 with TRBJ1-4; D call uncertain. V lost 2 bases, J lost 11 bases, and 15 bases lay in between. Germline CDR1 MNHNS, CDR2 SASEGT. This CDR3 region has 14 residues. The CDR3 protein is CASSETNRLGKLFF. The CDR3 DNA reads TGTGCCAGCAGTGAAACAAACCGTCTGGGGAAACTGTTTTTT.

The chain links TRBV5-1 to TRBJ2-7, with a tentative D call TRBD2 (5 bases). Germline V gene lookup returns CDR1 SGHRS and CDR2 YFSETQ. V lost 4 bases to trimming and J lost 10 bases, with 18 bases between them. The CDR3 is 13 residues long. In nucleotides, the CDR3 is TGCGCCAGCAGCCTCCCGGAGGTCGCGACTCAGTACTTC. It encodes CASSLPEVATQYF.

The CDR3 DNA is TGTGCCATCAGTGACTCAGGGGGCAATAATGAAAAACTGTTTTTT. Amino acids: CAISDSGGNNEKLFF. J is TRBJ1-4 and V is TRBV10-3, with TRBD1 identical over 8 bases. The V gene end was trimmed by 3 bases and the J gene end by 4 bases; junction bases not matched to a gene: 4. The CDR3 runs to 15 residues. Looked up from germline, CDR1 is ENHRY and CDR2 is SYGVKD.

The V and J genes are TRBV7-8 and TRBJ2-7; 7 positions agree with TRBD2. This CDR3 is 16 amino acids long. Trimming cost V 5 bases and J 5 bases; bases outside gene matches: 15. Germline V gene data show CDR1 as SGHVS and CDR2 as FQNEAQ. CDR3 loop: CASSPRRRGNLDEQYF. DNA for the CDR3: TGTGCCAGCAGCCCCCGTAGGCGGGGGAATTTGGACGAGCAGTACTTC.

This clone was seen just once. V usage is TRBV5-1 and J usage is TRBJ1-2, with 9 bases lining up with TRBD1. The germline V gene encodes CDR1 SGHRS and CDR2 YFSETQ. V lost 4 bases, J lost 0 bases, and 19 bases stayed unmatched. CDR3 length equals 20 residues. Here the CDR3 reads CASSRRPWTGDDTANYGYTF. CDR3 in DNA: TGCGCCAGCAGCCGGAGGCCTTGGACAGGGGACGACACGGCTAACTATGGCTACACCTTC.

On this clone: Other DNA sequences in this specimen translate into the identical CDR3. The V call is TRBV18, the J call TRBJ2-7; D might be TRBD1 (6 bases). The CDR3 covers 14 residues. The germline V gene has CDR1 KGHSH and CDR2 LQKENI. Between the trimmed V and J ends, which lost 6 bases and 3 bases, there was a span of 15 bases. This CDR3 reads CASSPQTGIYEQYF. The CDR3, as DNA: TGTGCCAGCTCTCCTCAGACAGGAATCTACGAGCAGTACTTC.

The CDR3 loop reads CASSTPGRVETQYF. For the CDR3, the DNA is TGCGCCAGCAGCACCCCCGGCAGGGTAGAGACCCAGTACTTC. The V and J genes are TRBV4-1 and TRBJ2-5; possibly TRBD1 for D (5 bases). Trimming pared 5 bases from V and 4 bases from J, leaving 14 bases between. Germline V gene lookup returns CDR1 MGHRA and CDR2 YSYEKL. This CDR3 region has 14 residues.

The chain is built from TRBV6-1 and TRBJ2-6; D not certain. The ends were cut back, 8 bases at V and 0 bases at J, with 8 bases in the middle. The CDR3 length is 14 residues. Germline CDR1 reads MNHNS; CDR2 reads SASEGT. CDR3 loop: CASRVRSGANVLTF. The DNA for the CDR3 is TGTGCCAGCCGGGTTCGCTCTGGGGCCAACGTCCTGACTTTC.

This chain uses TRBV15 with TRBJ2-5; tentatively, D is TRBD1 (6 bases). The J call may be in error: the DNA end matches TRBJ2-7 better. This CDR3 spans 15 amino acids. The germline CDR1 and CDR2 sequences are LNHNV and YYDKDF (reference sequence). The CDR3 is CATSRRIGGSYEQYF. DNA of the CDR3: TGTGCCACCAGCAGGAGGATAGGGGGCTCCTACGAGCAGTACTTC.

The chain recombines TRBV2 with TRBJ2-7; TRBD2 matches at 8 bases. The CDR3 has 16 residues. Germline values: CDR1 SNHLY, CDR2 FYNNEI. V was clipped by 6 bases and J by 3 bases; unmatched bases: 13. CDR3 residues: CASSPLSSGSVYEQYF. The DNA for the CDR3 is TGTGCCAGCAGCCCCTTGTCCAGCGGGAGCGTCTACGAGCAGTACTTC.

CDR3 residues: CASRRGGPRYEQYF. The DNA for the CDR3 is TGTGCCAGCAGGAGGGGGGGGCCCCGATACGAGCAGTACTTC. This chain joins TRBV6-5 and TRBJ2-7, with a weak D call TRBD2 (7 bases). CDR1 MNHEY and CDR2 SVGAGI come from the germline V gene. Trimming left V 6 bases short and J 4 bases short, with 16 bases between. This CDR3 is built from 14 residues.

The chain couples TRBV2 to TRBJ1-1; a possible D gene is TRBD1 (5 bases). The V gene's germline CDR1 is SNHLY and CDR2 FYNNEI. The CDR3 is made up of 14 amino acids. V gave up 2 bases and J gave up 4 bases, with 11 bases separating them. CDR3 residues: CASSESGGGTEAFF. As DNA, the CDR3 is TGTGCCAGCAGTGAATCGGGGGGGGGCACTGAAGCTTTCTTT.

The chain recombines TRBV6-5 with TRBJ2-1; no clear D gene. CDR3 size: 13 residues. The V and J ends lost 6 bases and 9 bases respectively, with 15 bases between them. Germline CDR1 and CDR2: MNHEY and SVGAGI. CDR3 residues: CASSLTSYLEQFF. The CDR3 DNA follows: TGTGCCAGCAGCCTAACGTCTTACCTTGAGCAGTTCTTC.

This clone has a handful of counts. The CDR3 here is CASTGTTHQPQHF. Written as DNA, the CDR3 is TGTGCCAGTACCGGGACAACTCATCAGCCCCAGCATTTT. This chain connects TRBV2 to TRBJ1-5; a weak D match, TRBD1 (6 bases). Germline V gene sequence: CDR1 SNHLY, CDR2 FYNNEI. V was clipped by 9 bases and J by 5 bases, with 14 bases between them. This CDR3 contains 13 residues. Filled out from reference TRBV2 and TRBJ1-5, the complete variable domain reads EPEVTQTPSHQVTQMGQEVILRCVPISNHLYFYWYRQILGQKVEFLVSFYNNEISEKSEIFDDQFSVERPDGSNFTLKIRSTKLEDSAMYFCASTGTTHQPQHFGDGTRLSIL.

This clone showed up just once. This sequence joins TRBV2 and TRBJ2-7; D possibly matches TRBD1 or TRBD2 (5 bases each). This CDR3 is built from 17 residues. V was clipped by 5 bases and J by 0 bases, with 20 bases between them. CDR1 SNHLY and CDR2 FYNNEI come from the germline V gene. The CDR3 sequence: CASSYHLPGTDSYEQYF. The CDR3 DNA follows: TGTGCCAGCAGTTATCACCTTCCCGGGACGGACTCCTACGAGCAGTACTTC.

Only one count was recorded for this clone. The chain employs TRBV10-1 and TRBJ2-3; D remains ambiguous. V lost 2 bases to trimming and J lost 0 bases, with 6 bases between them. This CDR3 comprises 14 residues. Germline assignment: CDR1 WNHNN and CDR2 SYGVQD (reference sequence). The CDR3 spells CASSERTSTDTQYF. The CDR3 nucleotides read TGCGCCAGCAGTGAGAGGACCAGCACAGATACGCAGTATTTT.

CDR3 region: CASSLMTSDLETQYF. In DNA, the CDR3 is TGTGCCAGCAGTTTAATGACTAGCGATTTGGAGACCCAGTACTTC. The chain recombines TRBV28 with TRBJ2-5; 8 nucleotides line up with TRBD2. V lost 2 bases, J lost 5 bases, and 7 bases stayed unmatched. The germline V gene has CDR1 MDHEN and CDR2 SYDVKM. This CDR3 has 15 residues.

This clone was seen more than once but under ten times. V gene TRBV2 combines with J gene TRBJ1-1; unclear D gene. CDR3 size: 13 residues. Germline CDR1 SNHLY, CDR2 FYNNEI. V was clipped by 10 bases and J by 6 bases, with 18 bases between them. The CDR3 protein is CATQLNPISEAFF. The CDR3 DNA reads TGTGCCACCCAACTGAACCCAATTTCTGAAGCTTTCTTT.

V and J are TRBV5-1 and TRBJ2-5; 8 nucleotides match TRBD1. The CDR3 runs 14 residues. Germline CDR1 reads SGHRS; CDR2 reads YFSETQ. V lost 4 bases and J lost 4; bases outside the gene matches: 6. The DNA for the CDR3 is TGCGCCAGCAGCGTGGACAGGGTAACAGAGACCCAGTACTTC. It specifies CASSVDRVTETQYF.

CDR3 sequence: CASSPTAGAGELFF. For the CDR3, the DNA is TGTGCCAGCAGCCCTACCGCCGGGGCCGGGGAGCTGTTTTTT. V gene TRBV11-2 combines with J gene TRBJ2-2; D might be TRBD2 (5 bases). This CDR3 is built from 14 residues. CDR1 SGHAT and CDR2 FQNNGV come from the germline V gene. The V end lost 5 bases, the J end lost 6 bases, and 13 bases lay between the germline ends.

This clone was counted once. The chain has TRBV27 and TRBJ2-1; TRBD1 might be the D (6 bases). Per the germline V gene, CDR1 is MNHEY and CDR2 is SMNVEV (reference sequence). V was cut by 4 bases and J by 2 bases, with 15 bases left in between. This CDR3 has 16 residues. CDR3 loop: CASSSETGYPYNEQFF. The DNA for the CDR3 is TGTGCCAGCAGTTCCGAAACAGGGTACCCCTACAATGAGCAGTTCTTC.

A remark on this clone: This sample includes further DNA sequences coding for the same CDR3. The rearrangement uses TRBV9 and TRBJ2-3; no definite D call. Trimming took off 1 base at V and 1 base at J, with 4 bases between the two ends. In germline, CDR1 is SGDLS, CDR2 YYNGEE. The length of the CDR3 is 13 residues. The CDR3 reads CASSVPGTDTQYF. CDR3 sequence (DNA): TGTGCCAGCAGCGTACCAGGCACAGATACGCAGTATTTT.